These 24 T cell receptor beta chains were sequenced from one sample in a study of cytomegalovirus exposure and HLA in healthy donors. Primers for the PCR totalled 60 Vbeta and 13 Jbeta. TCRdb keeps only in-frame clones here, not all; method: immunoSEQ multiplex PCR. This table has about 130,000 clones, about 79% appearing once. Sequenced: PBMCs. The receptors were gathered from a man aged 45 to 65 in good health and CMV-seronegative.

The chain joins TRBV5-1 to TRBJ2-1, with 8 bases identical to TRBD2. CDR1 is SGHRS and CDR2 is YFSETQ in the germline V gene. This CDR3 has 16 residues. V shed 2 bases and J 7 bases; nucleotides not matched to a gene: 11. The CDR3 nucleotides are TGCGCCAGCAGCTTAGACGGGGGGGCGGTGGAAAATGAGCAGTTCTTC. It yields the protein CASSLDGGAVENEQFF.

The rearrangement links TRBV27 to TRBJ2-2, with TRBD2 matching 7 bases. The CDR3 runs to 12 residues. V shed 8 bases, J shed 8 bases, and the junction held 5 bases outside the gene matches. Germline assignment: CDR1 MNHEY and CDR2 SMNVEV (reference sequence). Here the CDR3 reads CASWGGLGELFF. Here the CDR3 DNA reads TGTGCCAGCTGGGGGGGACTTGGGGAGCTGTTTTTT.

The rearrangement uses TRBV6-1 and TRBJ1-5; 8 bases align to TRBD1. With 3 bases clipped from V and 5 bases from J, the junction kept 6 bases outside the gene matches. Germline loops: CDR1 MNHNS, CDR2 SASEGT. The CDR3 has 15 residues. This chain's CDR3 is CASSDWTGFDQPQHF. DNA of the CDR3: TGTGCCAGCAGTGACTGGACAGGGTTCGATCAGCCCCAGCATTTT.

The chain has TRBV30 and TRBJ2-1; 10 bases are a match to TRBD2. With 0 bases clipped from V and 5 bases from J, the junction kept 7 bases outside the gene matches. This CDR3 spans 16 amino acids. Germline V gene data show CDR1 as GTSNPN and CDR2 as SVGIG (reference sequence). Here the CDR3 reads CAWSVLSGGANNEQFF. In nucleotides, the CDR3 is TGTGCCTGGAGTGTACTAAGCGGGGGGGCTAACAATGAGCAGTTCTTC.

The chain links TRBV9 to TRBJ2-1; possible D gene TRBD2, 6 bases. CDR1 and CDR2 (germline): SGDLS, YYNGEE. Trimming shortened V by 4 bases and J by 8 bases, and 19 bases separated the two germline ends. CDR3 size: 15 residues. The CDR3 sequence: CASSSGGGLFDEQFF. The CDR3 region has the DNA TGTGCCAGCAGCAGTGGTGGGGGGTTATTCGATGAGCAGTTCTTC. Complete variable domain (other parts from reference TRBV9 and TRBJ2-1): DSGVTQTPKHLITATGQRVTLRCSPRSGDLSVYWYQQSLDQGLQFLIQYYNGEERAKGNILERFSAQQFPDLHSELNLSSLELGDSALYFCASSSGGGLFDEQFFGPGTRLTVL.

There are a few counts of this clone. The genes are TRBV9 and TRBJ1-6, with TRBD1 as a possible D gene (5 bases). CDR1 is SGDLS and CDR2 is YYNGEE in the germline V gene. The CDR3 totals 15 residues. V shed 0 bases and J shed 7 bases, with 11 bases lying between them. DNA of the CDR3: TGTGCCAGCAGCGTAGGGCAGGGTTTCAATTCACCCCTCCACTTT. Its translation is CASSVGQGFNSPLHF.

The chain couples TRBV4-1 to TRBJ2-1; TRBD2 aligns across 14 bases. V trimming: 4 bases; J trimming: 4 bases; junction bases outside the gene matches: 3. This CDR3 region has 16 residues. Germline CDR1 is MGHRA and CDR2 is YSYEKL. The CDR3 region is CASSLRLAGGYNEQFF. Here the CDR3 DNA reads TGCGCCAGCAGCCTCCGACTAGCGGGGGGGTACAATGAGCAGTTCTTC.

This chain links TRBV13 with TRBJ2-7; D may be TRBD1 (5 bases). The germline gives CDR1 PRHDT, CDR2 FYEKMQ (reference sequence). This CDR3 is 12 amino acids long. Trimming pared 5 bases from V and 4 bases from J, leaving 9 bases between. The chain's CDR3 is CASSEQGYEQYF. Written as DNA, the CDR3 is TGTGCCAGCAGCGAGCAGGGTTACGAGCAGTACTTC.

The rearrangement links TRBV6-4 to TRBJ1-2; the match to TRBD1 covers 7 bases. This CDR3 spans 16 amino acids. Trimming removed 5 bases from V and 4 bases from J; junction bases left unmatched: 13. In germline, CDR1 is MRHNA, CDR2 SNTAGT. CDR3 coding DNA: TGTGCCAGCAGTTTAAACCCCGGGACAGAAATCTATGGCTACACCTTC. This sequence encodes CASSLNPGTEIYGYTF.

V and J are TRBV4-1 and TRBJ1-2, with 8 positions matching TRBD1. The CDR3 is 15 amino acids. CDR1 is MGHRA, CDR2 YSYEKL, per germline. V dropped 1 base and J dropped 4; count of bases not matched to a gene: 5. The CDR3 loop reads CASSQGPGTGYGYTF. In DNA form, the CDR3 reads TGCGCCAGCAGCCAAGGCCCCGGGACAGGCTATGGCTACACCTTC.

This clone was counted only a few times. The chain carries TRBV5-1 and TRBJ2-5, with TRBD2 identical over 7 bases. CDR1 and CDR2 (germline): SGHRS, YFSETQ. V was clipped by 7 bases and J by 5 bases; unmatched bases: 11. The CDR3 totals 14 residues. The DNA of the CDR3 is TGCGCCAGCTCCCCGGGGGGAGCGCGGGAGACCCAGTACTTC. Its protein product is CASSPGGARETQYF. Full variable domain (missing parts from reference TRBV5-1 and TRBJ2-5): KAGVTQTPRYLIKTRGQQVTLSCSPISGHRSVSWYQQTPGQGLQFLFEYFSETQRNKGNFPGRFSGRQFSNSRSEMNVSTLELGDSALYLCASSPGGARETQYFGPGTRLLVL.

This rearrangement joins TRBV29-1 to TRBJ1-2; D is perhaps TRBD1 (5 bases). The CDR3 extends over 13 amino acids. Germline V lookup: CDR1 SQVTM, CDR2 ANQGSEA. V lost 6 bases, J lost 7 bases, and 18 bases lay in between. CDR3 sequence reads: CSVGVGLSGGYTF. The CDR3 DNA is TGCAGCGTGGGCGTGGGACTTTCCGGTGGCTACACCTTC.

V usage is TRBV5-1 and J usage is TRBJ2-7, with D possibly matching TRBD1 (5 bases). CDR3 length equals 13 residues. Germline V gene data show CDR1 as SGHRS and CDR2 as YFSETQ. Trimming stripped 4 bases from V and 3 bases from J, with 11 bases between. In DNA form, the CDR3 reads TGCGCCAGCAGCCACGTTGACAGCTACGAGCAGTACTTC. Translating it yields CASSHVDSYEQYF.

This clone occurred once. The rearrangement joins TRBV19 to TRBJ1-5; 9 bases match TRBD1. This CDR3 is 14 amino acids long. In germline, CDR1 is LNHDA, CDR2 SQIVND (reference sequence). Germline trimming cut 5 bases from V and 7 bases from J; bases unmatched to any gene: 6. This CDR3 is CASSHGQGPQPQHF. The CDR3, as DNA: TGTGCCAGTAGTCATGGACAGGGGCCCCAGCCCCAGCATTTT.

This chain links TRBV29-1 with TRBJ2-5; D unclear. V shed 5 bases and J shed 1 base, with 8 bases lying between them. CDR1 SQVTM and CDR2 ANQGSEA come from the germline V gene. The CDR3 spans 12 residues. The CDR3 is CSVLPGQETQYF. As DNA, the CDR3 is TGCAGCGTTCTGCCGGGCCAAGAGACCCAGTACTTC.

This sequence joins TRBV12-5 and TRBJ1-5; a possible D gene is TRBD1 (5 bases). V gave up 6 bases and J gave up 4 bases, with 10 bases separating them. The CDR3 runs 13 residues. CDR1 LGHNT and CDR2 FRNRAP come from the germline V gene. DNA of the CDR3: TGTGCTAGTGGACTACAGGTAAATCAGCCCCAGCATTTT. Translation: CASGLQVNQPQHF.

This rearrangement joins TRBV30 to TRBJ1-2, with D tentatively TRBD1 (6 bases). V was cut by 0 bases and J by 2 bases, with 13 bases left in between. CDR1 GTSNPN and CDR2 SVGIG come from the germline V gene (reference sequence). CDR3 length: 15 residues. CDR3 sequence reads: CAWSVPGARNYGYTF. DNA for the CDR3: TGTGCCTGGAGTGTACCAGGGGCGCGAAACTATGGCTACACCTTC.

J is TRBJ1-4 and V is TRBV19, with D unclear. The V end was cut by 4 bases, the J end by 0 bases, with 9 bases between. Germline CDR1 is LNHDA and CDR2 is SQIVND (reference sequence). The length of the CDR3 is 15 residues. The CDR3 DNA reads as TGTGCCAGTAGTAGGGCCGATGCAACTAATGAAAAACTGTTTTTT. Residues: CASSRADATNEKLFF.

By sample share, this clone is medium-sized. The rearrangement links TRBV6-5 to TRBJ2-7; 7 bases are a match to TRBD1. V trimming: 4 bases; J trimming: 0 bases; junction bases outside the gene matches: 3. From germline, CDR1 is MNHEY and CDR2 SVGAGI. The CDR3 has 14 amino acids. The CDR3 is CASSFRDSSYEQYF. DNA for the CDR3: TGTGCCAGCAGTTTCCGGGACAGCTCCTACGAGCAGTACTTC.

V is TRBV15 and J is TRBJ1-2; the D is unclear. V dropped 5 bases and J dropped 0 bases, with 10 bases sitting between them. This CDR3 is built from 14 residues. Looked up from germline, CDR1 is LNHNV and CDR2 is YYDKDF (reference sequence). In DNA form, the CDR3 reads TGTGCCACCAGCCGATTTGACACTAACTATGGCTACACCTTC. Amino acids: CATSRFDTNYGYTF.

This chain connects TRBV13 to TRBJ1-6; 8 bases line up with TRBD1. There are 14 residues in the CDR3. V lost 5 bases to trimming and J lost 9 bases; unmatched junction nucleotides: 6. The germline gives CDR1 PRHDT, CDR2 FYEKMQ (reference sequence). In nucleotides, the CDR3 is TGTGCCAGCAGCCCCGCCAGGGGGCTTTCACCCCTCCACTTT. Protein product: CASSPARGLSPLHF.

This chain links TRBV4-2 with TRBJ2-1; D not resolved. Germline V gene sequence: CDR1 LGHNA, CDR2 YNFKEQ. Trimming cost V 4 bases and J 7 bases, with 8 bases left between them. The CDR3 runs 12 residues. CDR3: CASSLHMNEQFF. The CDR3 bases are TGTGCCAGCAGCCTACATATGAATGAGCAGTTCTTC.

CDR3 nucleotides: TGTGCCAGCAGCCTCACCGGAACTAATGAAAAACTGTTTTTT. This gives the protein CASSLTGTNEKLFF. The chain employs TRBV6-1 and TRBJ1-4; unclear D gene. This CDR3 comprises 14 residues. The V gene lost 6 bases and the J gene lost 1 base, with 9 bases spanning the gap. The germline CDR1 and CDR2 sequences are MNHNS and SASEGT.

This chain links TRBV19 with TRBJ2-2, with TRBD2 identical over 7 bases. The CDR3 length is 16 residues. V shed 6 bases and J 6 bases; nucleotides not matched to a gene: 13. Per germline, CDR1 LNHDA and CDR2 SQIVND (reference sequence). The CDR3 DNA sequence: TGTGCCAGTAGCTGGGGAGGGAAGAAACGGCCCGGGGAGCTGTTTTTT. Translated: CASSWGGKKRPGELFF. Full variable domain (missing parts from reference TRBV19 and TRBJ2-2): DGGITQSPKYLFRKEGQNVTLSCEQNLNHDAMYWYRQDPGQGLRLIYYSQIVNDFQKGDIAEGYSVSREKKESFPLTVTSAQKNPTAFYLCASSWGGKKRPGELFFGEGSRLTVL.